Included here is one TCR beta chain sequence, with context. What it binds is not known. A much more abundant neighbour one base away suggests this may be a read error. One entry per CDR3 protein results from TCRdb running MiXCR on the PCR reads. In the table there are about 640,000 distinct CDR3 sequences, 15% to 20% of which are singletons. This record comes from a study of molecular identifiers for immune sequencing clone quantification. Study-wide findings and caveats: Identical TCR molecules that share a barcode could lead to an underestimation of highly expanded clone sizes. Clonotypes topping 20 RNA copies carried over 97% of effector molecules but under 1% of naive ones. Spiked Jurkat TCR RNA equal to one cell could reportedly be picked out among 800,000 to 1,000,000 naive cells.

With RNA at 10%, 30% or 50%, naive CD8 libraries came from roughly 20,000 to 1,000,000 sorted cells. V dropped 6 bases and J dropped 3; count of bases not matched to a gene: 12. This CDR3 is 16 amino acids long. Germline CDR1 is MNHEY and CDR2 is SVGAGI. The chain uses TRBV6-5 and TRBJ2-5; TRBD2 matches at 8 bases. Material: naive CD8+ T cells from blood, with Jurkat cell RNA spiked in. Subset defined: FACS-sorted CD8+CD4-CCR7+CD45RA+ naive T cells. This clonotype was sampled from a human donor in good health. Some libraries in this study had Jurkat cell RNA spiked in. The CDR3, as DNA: TGTGCCAGCAGCACCGATGAACGGGGACTAGAAGAGACCCAGTACTTC. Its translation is CASSTDERGLEETQYF.